A selection of T cell receptor beta chains follows, all from one sample in a study of long-term antiretroviral therapy in people with HIV. Data came from immunoSEQ multiplex PCR; TCRdb stores just in-frame clones and leaves some out. This repertoire shows over 7,500 clones, almost 85% found once; its top ten account for approximately 15%. The starting material was unsorted PBMCs, obtained 0.1 years after starting antiretroviral therapy. The source of these receptors is a middle-aged man with HIV. The CDR3 runs from the conserved cysteine through the conserved F or W. D genes are given only for firm matches. Clone size appears in some rows only: once, few, many, or a class for an expanded clone.

V	J	D	size	DNA	CDR3
TRBV2	TRBJ1-2	-	few	TGTGCCAGCAACGCCGAACATGGCTACACCTTC	CASNAEHGYTF
TRBV4-2	TRBJ1-1	TRBD1	-	TGTGCCAGCAGCCAACAGGCGAGACAGGGAAGGACTGAAGCTTTCTTT	CASSQQARQGRTEAFF
TRBV7-3	TRBJ2-5	-	-	TGTGCCAGCAGCCCAGACAGGGAGGGGACCCAGTACTTC	CASSPDREGTQYF
TRBV7-2	TRBJ1-2	TRBD1	-	TGTGCCAGCAGCTTAGCTGGGACAGACTATGGCTACACCTTC	CASSLAGTDYGYTF
TRBV29-1	TRBJ2-7	TRBD1	-	TGCAGCGTTGTACCGGGACAGGGGGCCTACGAGCAGTACTTC	CSVVPGQGAYEQYF
TRBV11-2	TRBJ1-2	TRBD1	-	TGTGCCAGCAGTCCACCCCCCGGACAGGCCATCTATGGCTACACCTTC	CASSPPPGQAIYGYTF
TRBV30	TRBJ1-1	TRBD1	-	TGTGCCTGGACCAAAAGGACAGGGACGAACACTGAAGCTTTCTTT	CAWTKRTGTNTEAFF
TRBV2	TRBJ2-3	TRBD1	-	TGTGCCAGCAGTGAAGGACAGGGGAGGTCAGATACGCAGTATTTT	CASSEGQGRSDTQYF
TRBV6-1	TRBJ1-6	-	-	TGTGCCAGCAGAGAAAGCTCCTATAATTCACCCCTCCACTTT	CASRESSYNSPLHF
TRBV9	TRBJ1-4	-	-	TGTGCCAGCAGCGTAGGGACCGCAACTAATGAAAAACTGTTTTTT	CASSVGTATNEKLFF
TRBV4-3	TRBJ2-7	TRBD2	-	TGCGCCAGCAGCCAATCAAGCGGGGGGGTTTACGAGCAGTACTTC	CASSQSSGGVYEQYF
TRBV6-6	TRBJ1-2	-	-	TGTGCCAGCAGTCCGGACCCTCCTAACTATGGCTACACCTTC	CASSPDPPNYGYTF
TRBV6-1	TRBJ1-2	TRBD1	-	TGTGCCAGCACACCCCAGGGGGGCTATGGCTACACCTTC	CASTPQGGYGYTF
TRBV5-6	TRBJ1-2	-	-	TGTGCCAGCAGCTTTCCGGGGGCCTACAATGGCTACACCTTC	CASSFPGAYNGYTF
TRBV1	TRBJ2-6	-	-	TGCACCAGCAGCCAGATTGGTTTGTGTCGGGCCAACGTCCTGACTTTC	CTSSQIGLCRANVLTF
TRBV28	TRBJ2-3	-	-	TGTGCCAGCAGTTTAACAGATACGCAGTATTTT	CASSLTDTQYF
TRBV5-5	TRBJ1-6	-	-	TGTGCCAGCAGCTTGGATGGGACAACGAGGAATTCACCCCTCCACTTT	CASSLDGTTRNSPLHF
TRBV7-9	TRBJ1-2	-	once	TGTGCCAGCAGCGTGGGAGACTATGGCTACACCTTC	CASSVGDYGYTF
TRBV4-3	TRBJ2-3	TRBD1	few	TGCGCCAGCAGCCAGGACAGGGTGGATACGCAGTATTTT	CASSQDRVDTQYF
TRBV4-3	TRBJ1-6	TRBD1	once	TGCGCCAGCAGCCGGGACAGGGATAATTCACCCCTCCACTTT	CASSRDRDNSPLHF
TRBV2	TRBJ2-3	-	-	TGTGCCAGCAGTCTATCCGGGTCAGATACGCAGTATTTT	CASSLSGSDTQYF
TRBV11-2	TRBJ1-1	-	-	TGTGCCCTCAATTGCCGGAGGAACACTGAAGCTTTCTTT	CALNCRRNTEAFF
TRBV11-2	TRBJ1-2	TRBD1	-	TGTGCCAGCAGCATGGACAGGGGAAACTATGGCTACACCTTC	CASSMDRGNYGYTF
TRBV11-2	TRBJ2-4	-	-	TGTGCCAGCAGCTTGTGGTCTCAAAACATTCAGTACTTC	CASSLWSQNIQYF
TRBV5-1	TRBJ2-7	TRBD1	-	TGCGCCAGCCAAACGACAGGGGGCTCCTACGAGCAGTACTTC	CASQTTGGSYEQYF
TRBV28	TRBJ2-6	-	-	TGTGCCAGCAACCTACAGGGTAGGGGGTCTGGGGCCAACGTCCTGACTTTC	CASNLQGRGSGANVLTF
TRBV19	TRBJ2-6	-	-	TGTGCCAGTAGTACCCGACAGTACTCTGGGGCCAACGTCCTGACTTTC	CASSTRQYSGANVLTF
TRBV6-5	TRBJ1-5	-	-	TGTGCCAGCAGCTACGACAGTCGTCAGCCCCAGCATTTT	CASSYDSRQPQHF
TRBV30	TRBJ1-3	-	-	TGTGCCTGGAGTGCCCAACTAAACACCATATATTTT	CAWSAQLNTIYF
TRBV4-3	TRBJ2-7	-	-	TGCGCCAGCAGCCAAGATTGGCCCTCGCCCGGGGCCGCCTACGAGCAGTACTTC	CASSQDWPSPGAAYEQYF
TRBV20-1	TRBJ2-7	-	once	TGCAGTGCTACTGGACGTGGCGAGCAGTACTTC	CSATGRGEQYF
TRBV7-2	TRBJ2-6	-	-	TGTGCCAGTGAGTCGGGCTCTGGGGCCAACGTCCTGACTTTC	CASESGSGANVLTF
TRBV5-1	TRBJ2-1	-	-	TGCGCCAGCAGCCCGGCCCCGGCATCCTACAATGAGCAGTTCTTC	CASSPAPASYNEQFF
TRBV25-1	TRBJ2-3	-	few	TGTGCCAGCAGTGAACTCGGGACTACGCAGTATTTT	CASSELGTTQYF
TRBV6-5	TRBJ2-3	TRBD2	-	TGTGCCAGCCAGGCGGGGGGCTTATCAGATACGCAGTATTTT	CASQAGGLSDTQYF
TRBV9	TRBJ2-3	TRBD2	once	TGTGCCAGCAGCGCAGCGGGGGCTACGGGTACAGATACGCAGTATTTT	CASSAAGATGTDTQYF
TRBV6-5	TRBJ1-1	-	-	TGTGCCAGCAGTTATCGAGGGGGGGAGGGGGGAGCTTTCTTT	CASSYRGGEGGAFF
TRBV12-5	TRBJ2-3	TRBD2	-	TGTGCTAGTGGTGTCCCTAGCGGGGGGTACACAGATACGCAGTATTTT	CASGVPSGGYTDTQYF
TRBV19	TRBJ1-4	-	once	TGTGCCAGTAGGCCGAGGGGAGTCAATGAAAAACTGTTTTTT	CASRPRGVNEKLFF
TRBV7-9	TRBJ1-4	-	few	TGTGCCAGCAGCTTAGAGGGTGGCCGGGCTGGGGAAAAACTGTTTTTT	CASSLEGGRAGEKLFF
TRBV9	TRBJ2-3	-	-	TGTGCCAGCAGCGTAGGGTTGGACCCAGATACGCAGTATTTT	CASSVGLDPDTQYF
TRBV7-9	TRBJ2-1	-	hyperexpanded	TGTGCCAGCAGCTTGCAAACTAGTAGGGTGAATGAGCAGTTCTTC	CASSLQTSRVNEQFF
TRBV11-2	TRBJ2-5	TRBD2	-	TGTGCCAGCAGCTTAGGACTGCTGAGCGGGGGGGCGGAGACCCAGTACTTC	CASSLGLLSGGAETQYF
TRBV5-3	TRBJ2-1	TRBD2	-	TGTGCCAGAAGCTTTAGGAGCGGGGGGGCCCATGAGCAGTTCTTC	CARSFRSGGAHEQFF
TRBV7-6	TRBJ1-3	TRBD1	-	TGTGCCAGCAGCTTAGCCGGGACAGGGCCTGGAAACACCATATATTTT	CASSLAGTGPGNTIYF
TRBV30	TRBJ1-1	-	few	TGTGCAGCGGGACCGAGGAACACTGAAGCTTTCTTT	CAAGPRNTEAFF
TRBV27	TRBJ1-2	-	few	TGTGCCAGCAGTTTCTCAGGATCCTATGGCTACACCTTC	CASSFSGSYGYTF
TRBV5-5	TRBJ1-6	-	-	TGTGCCAGCAGCGTCGTACACCCAGGCTCCCTCCACTTT	CASSVVHPGSLHF
TRBV11-2	TRBJ1-3	-	-	TGTGCCAGCAGCTTAGAAGGTCAAAAGCCTGGAAACACCATATATTTT	CASSLEGQKPGNTIYF
TRBV23-1	TRBJ2-3	TRBD2	-	TGCGCCAGGCAGGACCGGGGGGGCCCAGATACGCAGTATTTT	CARQDRGGPDTQYF
TRBV15	TRBJ2-6	TRBD2	-	TGTGCCACCAGCAGGGGACTAGCGGGGGATGGGGCCAACGTCCTGACTTTC	CATSRGLAGDGANVLTF
TRBV6-5	TRBJ1-2	-	once	TGTGCCAGCAGATTAACAGTCGCCAACTATGGCTACACCTTC	CASRLTVANYGYTF
TRBV9	TRBJ2-3	-	-	TGTGCCAGCAGCGTAGGAACAGGGGGGGGCACAGATACGCAGTATTTT	CASSVGTGGGTDTQYF